This T cell receptor beta chain was identified in a study of shared clonotypes between healthy human individuals. In the study overall: CD4 naive and CD4 memory each took three plates per donor, while CD8 naive took two and CD8 memory one.

Each subset's genomic DNA was shared equally among a number of immunoSEQ plates. Repertoires were generated with immunoSEQ multiplex PCR, while TCRdb's copy carries only in-frame clones and drops some. The data show under 1,900,000 clones, 97% to 99% seen once. Trimming took 4 bases from V and 0 from J; bases not matched to a gene: 15. The CDR3 spans 20 residues. Germline V gene sequence: CDR1 LGHNA, CDR2 YSLEER. The sample consisted of naive CD4+ T cells sorted from blood. The subset denotes: CD45RA+ positively selected. The source is a man aged 25-45 years in good health. The V gene is TRBV4-3, the J gene TRBJ2-2, with 9 bases matching TRBD2. CDR3 DNA sequence: TGCGCCAGCAGCCCCCACTTTCCGCGGGAGGGTTACGCGAACACCGGGGAGCTGTTTTTT. Its translation: CASSPHFPREGYANTGELFF.